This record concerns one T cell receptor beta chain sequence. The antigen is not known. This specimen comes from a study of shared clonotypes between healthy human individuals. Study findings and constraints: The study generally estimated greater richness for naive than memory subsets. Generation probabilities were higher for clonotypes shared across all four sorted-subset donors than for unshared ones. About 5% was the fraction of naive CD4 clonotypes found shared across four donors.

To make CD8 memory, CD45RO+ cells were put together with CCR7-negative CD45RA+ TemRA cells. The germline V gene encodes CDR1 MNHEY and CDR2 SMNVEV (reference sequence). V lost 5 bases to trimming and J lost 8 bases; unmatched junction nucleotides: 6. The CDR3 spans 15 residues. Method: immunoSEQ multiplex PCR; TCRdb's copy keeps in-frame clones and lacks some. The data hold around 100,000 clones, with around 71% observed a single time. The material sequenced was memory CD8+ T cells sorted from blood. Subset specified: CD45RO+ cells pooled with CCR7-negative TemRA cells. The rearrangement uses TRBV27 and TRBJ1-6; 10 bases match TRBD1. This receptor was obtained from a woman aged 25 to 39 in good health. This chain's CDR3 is CASSALDRGHSPLHF. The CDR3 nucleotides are TGTGCCAGCAGTGCCTTAGACAGGGGGCATTCACCCCTCCACTTT.